The next 10 T cell receptor beta chains were all read from a single sample in a study of shared clonotypes between healthy human individuals (TCRdb year 2020). CD8 naive samples consisted of CD45RO-negative cells that were positively selected for CCR7, yielding a CD45RA+CCR7+ population without TemRA cells. Receptors were amplified or captured by the immunoSEQ multiplex PCR assay. This is the immuneACCESS table as TCRdb keeps it, with only in-frame sequences that have V and J called. A part of the clones is gone; compared with another copy, unresolved V genes explain less than half, and the rest is unexplained. Here the sample has about 680,000 clones; about 91% occur a single time. The ten largest clones take up 24% of the sample. Sequences were obtained from naive CD8+ T cells sorted from blood. The cell subset or site label here, explained by the study, means: CD45RA+CCR7+. These receptors all come from a man aged 25 to 45 in good health.

This clone was detected once. The rearrangement joins TRBV4-3 to TRBJ2-7; D is unclear. V was pared by 0 bases and J by 6 bases, with 12 bases between. Germline lookup yields CDR1 LGHNA and CDR2 YSLEER. This CDR3 is built from 14 residues. The CDR3 is CASSQDLVSVEQYF. CDR3 coding DNA: TGCGCCAGCAGCCAAGATTTAGTTTCGGTCGAGCAGTACTTC.

The chain uses TRBV27 and TRBJ2-1, with 13 bases matching TRBD2. CDR1 and CDR2 from the germline V gene are MNHEY and SMNVEV (reference sequence). J lost 6 bases, V lost 4 bases, and 9 bases had no gene match. This CDR3 has 17 residues. The CDR3 nucleotides read TGTGCCAGCAGTTCGGGACTAGCGGGATCTCCTCTCAATGAGCAGTTCTTC. Translating it yields CASSSGLAGSPLNEQFF.

This rearrangement joins TRBV2 to TRBJ2-1; unclear D gene. The germline gives CDR1 SNHLY, CDR2 FYNNEI. Trimming shortened V by 8 bases and J by 0 bases, and 11 bases separated the two germline ends. This CDR3 is built from 14 residues. CDR3 sequence (DNA): TGTGCCAGCGGGCGGACGAGCTCCTACAATGAGCAGTTCTTC. Protein product: CASGRTSSYNEQFF. Full variable domain (remainder filled in from reference TRBV2 and TRBJ2-1): EPEVTQTPSHQVTQMGQEVILRCVPISNHLYFYWYRQILGQKVEFLVSFYNNEISEKSEIFDDQFSVERPDGSNFTLKIRSTKLEDSAMYFCASGRTSSYNEQFFGPGTRLTVL.

This clone was picked up a small number of times. The rearrangement uses TRBV11-2 and TRBJ2-1, with D perhaps TRBD2 (5 bases). Trimming took 6 bases from V and 5 from J, leaving 8 bases between them. Germline V gene sequence: CDR1 SGHAT, CDR2 FQNNGV. The CDR3 consists of 12 residues. This chain's CDR3 is CASRGADNEQFF. As DNA, the CDR3 is TGTGCCAGCAGGGGAGCGGACAATGAGCAGTTCTTC.

Comment on this clone: With a much larger clone just one base away, this may be a read error. This chain uses TRBV27 with TRBJ2-5; 12 nucleotides agree with TRBD2. This CDR3 contains 15 residues. The V segment lost 5 bases and the J segment 2 bases; nucleotides outside the gene matches: 3. Germline V gene lookup returns CDR1 MNHEY and CDR2 SMNVEV (reference sequence). The CDR3 DNA is TGTGCCAGCAGTGAACTAGCGGGAGGACAAGAGACCCAGTACTTC. Translated, it gives CASSELAGGQETQYF.

V and J are TRBV15 and TRBJ2-3, with 8 positions matching TRBD2. With 2 bases clipped from V and 2 bases from J, the junction kept 6 bases outside the gene matches. Germline V gives CDR1 LNHNV, CDR2 YYDKDF (reference sequence). This CDR3 contains 16 residues. CDR3 coding DNA: TGTGCCACCAGCAGACCTAAAGCGGGGGCCACAGATACGCAGTATTTT. Translation: CATSRPKAGATDTQYF.

This chain links TRBV2 with TRBJ2-1, with D possibly matching TRBD2 (6 bases). Looked up from germline, CDR1 is SNHLY and CDR2 is FYNNEI. The V and J ends lost 6 bases and 0 bases respectively, with 15 bases between them. There are 16 residues in the CDR3. CDR3 sequence (DNA): TGTGCCAGCAGACCGACAGCGGGCAGCTCCTACAATGAGCAGTTCTTC. This codes for CASRPTAGSSYNEQFF.

The gene calls are TRBV11-2 and TRBJ2-7, with 7 bases identical to TRBD2. The germline V gene encodes CDR1 SGHAT and CDR2 FQNNGV. V trimming: 3 bases; J trimming: 3 bases; junction bases outside the gene matches: 17. The CDR3 spans 18 residues. The CDR3 DNA sequence: TGTGCCAGCAGCTTTAGCCCGGGTGAGGCGGGAGAAAACTACGAGCAGTACTTC. Encoded protein: CASSFSPGEAGENYEQYF. The complete variable domain, with remaining parts taken from reference TRBV11-2 and TRBJ2-7, reads EAGVAQSPRYKIIEKRQSVAFWCNPISGHATLYWYQQILGQGPKLLIQFQNNGVVDDSQLPKDRFSAERLKGVDSTLKIQPAKLEDSAVYLCASSFSPGEAGENYEQYFGPGTRLTVT.

The chain uses TRBV15 and TRBJ2-7, with D perhaps matching TRBD1 or TRBD2 (5 bases each). Per the germline V gene, CDR1 is LNHNV and CDR2 is YYDKDF (reference sequence). The CDR3 spans 19 residues. V was shortened by 3 bases and J by 3 bases, with 27 bases between the two germline ends. CDR3 protein: CATSSQGLSEAGSIYEQYF. The DNA for the CDR3 is TGTGCCACCAGCAGCCAAGGTTTGTCGGAGGCAGGGTCCATCTACGAGCAGTACTTC. The entire variable domain, with the rest obtained from reference TRBV15 and TRBJ2-7, is as follows: DAMVIQNPRYQVTQFGKPVTLSCSQTLNHNVMYWYQQKSSQAPKLLFHYYDKDFNNEADTPDNFQSRRPNTSFCFLDIRSPGLGDTAMYLCATSSQGLSEAGSIYEQYFGPGTRLTVT.

The chain links TRBV4-3 to TRBJ2-7; D unresolved. V was cut by 1 base and J by 4 bases, with 14 bases left in between. CDR1 LGHNA and CDR2 YSLEER come from the germline V gene. CDR3 length: 15 residues. DNA for the CDR3: TGCGCCAGCAGCCAAGCCGATCGAATGGGGTACGAGCAGTACTTC. It yields the protein CASSQADRMGYEQYF.